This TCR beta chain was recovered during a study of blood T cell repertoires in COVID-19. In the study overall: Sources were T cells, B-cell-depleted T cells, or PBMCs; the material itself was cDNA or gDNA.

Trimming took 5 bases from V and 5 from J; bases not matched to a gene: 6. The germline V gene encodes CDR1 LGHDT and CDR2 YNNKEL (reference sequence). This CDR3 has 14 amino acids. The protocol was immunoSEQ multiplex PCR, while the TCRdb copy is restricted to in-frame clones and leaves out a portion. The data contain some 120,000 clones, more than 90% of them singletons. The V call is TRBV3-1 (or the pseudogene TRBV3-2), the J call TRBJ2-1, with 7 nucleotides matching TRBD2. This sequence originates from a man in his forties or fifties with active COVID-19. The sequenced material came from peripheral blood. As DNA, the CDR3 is TGTGCCAGCAGCTGGGGACTACCAGACAATGAGCAGTTCTTC. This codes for CASSWGLPDNEQFF.